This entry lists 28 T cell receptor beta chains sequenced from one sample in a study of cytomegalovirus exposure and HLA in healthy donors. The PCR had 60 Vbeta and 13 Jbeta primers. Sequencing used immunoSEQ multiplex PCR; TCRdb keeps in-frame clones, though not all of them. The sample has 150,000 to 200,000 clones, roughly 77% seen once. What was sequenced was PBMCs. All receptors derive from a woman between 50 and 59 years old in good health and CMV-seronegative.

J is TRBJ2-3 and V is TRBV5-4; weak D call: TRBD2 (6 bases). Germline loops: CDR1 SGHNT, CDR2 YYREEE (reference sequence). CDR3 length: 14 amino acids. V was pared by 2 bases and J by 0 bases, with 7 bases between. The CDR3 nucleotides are TGTGCCAGCAGCTTCGGGGGTAGCACAGATACGCAGTATTTT. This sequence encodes CASSFGGSTDTQYF.

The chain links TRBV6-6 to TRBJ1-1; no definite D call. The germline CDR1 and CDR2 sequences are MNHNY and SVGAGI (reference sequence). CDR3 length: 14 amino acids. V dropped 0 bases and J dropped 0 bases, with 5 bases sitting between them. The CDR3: CASSYSRVNTEAFF. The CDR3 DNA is TGTGCCAGCAGTTACTCGAGGGTGAACACTGAAGCTTTCTTT.

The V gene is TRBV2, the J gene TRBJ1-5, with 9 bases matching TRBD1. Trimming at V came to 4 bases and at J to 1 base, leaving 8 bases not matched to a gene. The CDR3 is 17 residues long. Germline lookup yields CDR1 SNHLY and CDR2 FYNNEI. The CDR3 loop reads CASSAGTGNPSNQPQHF. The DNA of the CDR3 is TGTGCCAGCAGTGCTGGGACAGGGAATCCGAGCAATCAGCCCCAGCATTTT.

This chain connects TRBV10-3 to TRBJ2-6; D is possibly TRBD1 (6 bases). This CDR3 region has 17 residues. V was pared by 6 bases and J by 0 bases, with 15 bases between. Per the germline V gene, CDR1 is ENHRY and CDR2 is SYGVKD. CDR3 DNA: TGTGCCATCAGCAGGGGCCAGGGGCTCTCTGGGGCCAACGTCCTGACTTTC. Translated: CAISRGQGLSGANVLTF.

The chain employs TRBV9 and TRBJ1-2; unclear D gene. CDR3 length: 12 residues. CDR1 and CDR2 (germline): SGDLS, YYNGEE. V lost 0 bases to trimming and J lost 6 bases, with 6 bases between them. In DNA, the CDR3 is TGTGCCAGCAGCGTAGGACGGGATGGCTACACCTTC. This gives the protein CASSVGRDGYTF. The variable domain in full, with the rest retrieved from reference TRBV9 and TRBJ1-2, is DSGVTQTPKHLITATGQRVTLRCSPRSGDLSVYWYQQSLDQGLQFLIQYYNGEERAKGNILERFSAQQFPDLHSELNLSSLELGDSALYFCASSVGRDGYTFGSGTRLTVV.

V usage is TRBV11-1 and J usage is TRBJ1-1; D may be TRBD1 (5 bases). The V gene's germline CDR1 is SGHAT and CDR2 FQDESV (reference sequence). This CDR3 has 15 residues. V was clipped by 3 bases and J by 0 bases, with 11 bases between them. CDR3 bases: TGTGCCAGCAGCTTCTTCTCAGGGATGAACACTGAAGCTTTCTTT. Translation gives CASSFFSGMNTEAFF.

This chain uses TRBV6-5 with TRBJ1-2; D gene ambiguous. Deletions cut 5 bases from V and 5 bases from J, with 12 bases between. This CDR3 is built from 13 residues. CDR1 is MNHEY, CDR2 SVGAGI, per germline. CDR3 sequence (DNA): TGTGCCAGCAGTCGCACGGAGCTTTATGGCTACACCTTC. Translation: CASSRTELYGYTF.

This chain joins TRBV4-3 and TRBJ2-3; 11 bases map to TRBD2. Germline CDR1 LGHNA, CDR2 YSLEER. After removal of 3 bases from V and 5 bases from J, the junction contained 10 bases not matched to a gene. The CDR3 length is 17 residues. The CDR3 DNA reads TGCGCCAGCAGCCATGATTTACTAGCGGGGGCGGGAGATACGCAGTATTTT. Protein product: CASSHDLLAGAGDTQYF.

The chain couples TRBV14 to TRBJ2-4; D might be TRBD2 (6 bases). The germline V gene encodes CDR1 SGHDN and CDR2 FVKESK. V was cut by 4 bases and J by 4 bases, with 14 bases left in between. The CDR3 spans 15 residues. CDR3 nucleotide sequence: TGTGCCAGCAGCCCCGTGGGACTGGAAAAAAACATTCAGTACTTC. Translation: CASSPVGLEKNIQYF.

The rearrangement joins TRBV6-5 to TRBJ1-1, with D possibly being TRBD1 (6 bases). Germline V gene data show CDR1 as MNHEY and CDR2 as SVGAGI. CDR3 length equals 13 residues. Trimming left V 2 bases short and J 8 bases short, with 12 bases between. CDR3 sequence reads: CASSYPGQGEAFF. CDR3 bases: TGTGCCAGCAGTTACCCAGGCCAGGGGGAAGCTTTCTTT.

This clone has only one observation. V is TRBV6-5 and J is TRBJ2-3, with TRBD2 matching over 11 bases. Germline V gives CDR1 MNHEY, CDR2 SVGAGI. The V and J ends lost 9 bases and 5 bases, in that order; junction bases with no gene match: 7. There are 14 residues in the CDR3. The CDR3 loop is CASWLAGGGDTQYF. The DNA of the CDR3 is TGTGCCAGTTGGCTAGCGGGAGGAGGAGATACGCAGTATTTT.

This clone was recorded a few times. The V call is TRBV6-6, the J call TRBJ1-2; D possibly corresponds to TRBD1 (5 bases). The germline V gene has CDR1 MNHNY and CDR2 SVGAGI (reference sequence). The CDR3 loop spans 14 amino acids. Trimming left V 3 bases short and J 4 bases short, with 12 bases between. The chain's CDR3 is CASSYVEGPYGYTF. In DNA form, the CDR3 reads TGTGCCAGCAGTTATGTGGAGGGGCCCTATGGCTACACCTTC.

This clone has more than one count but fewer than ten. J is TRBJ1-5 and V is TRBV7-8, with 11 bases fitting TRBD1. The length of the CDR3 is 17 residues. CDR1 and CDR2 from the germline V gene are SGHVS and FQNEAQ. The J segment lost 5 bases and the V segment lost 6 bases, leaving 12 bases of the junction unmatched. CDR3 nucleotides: TGTGCCAGCAGTCCACTTCGTAGGACAGGGGGCCATCAGCCCCAGCATTTT. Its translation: CASSPLRRTGGHQPQHF. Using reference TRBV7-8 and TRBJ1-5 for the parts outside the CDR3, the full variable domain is GAGVSQSPRYKVAKRGQDVALRCDPISGHVSLFWYQQALGQGPEFLTYFQNEAQLDKSGLPSDRFFAERPEGSVSTLKIQRTQQEDSAVYLCASSPLRRTGGHQPQHFGDGTRLSIL.

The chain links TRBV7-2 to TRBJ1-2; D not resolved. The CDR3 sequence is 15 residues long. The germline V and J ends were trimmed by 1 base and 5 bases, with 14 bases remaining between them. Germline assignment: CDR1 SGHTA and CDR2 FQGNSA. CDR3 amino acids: CASSLGSQGGYGYTF. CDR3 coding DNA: TGTGCCAGCAGCTTAGGTTCTCAAGGAGGGTATGGCTACACCTTC.

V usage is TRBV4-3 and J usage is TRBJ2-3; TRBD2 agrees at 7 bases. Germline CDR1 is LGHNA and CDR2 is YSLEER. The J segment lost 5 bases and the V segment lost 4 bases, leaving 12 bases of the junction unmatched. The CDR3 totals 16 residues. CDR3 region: CASSLWGGSRGDTQYF. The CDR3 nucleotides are TGCGCCAGCAGCCTATGGGGGGGATCCCGGGGAGATACGCAGTATTTT.

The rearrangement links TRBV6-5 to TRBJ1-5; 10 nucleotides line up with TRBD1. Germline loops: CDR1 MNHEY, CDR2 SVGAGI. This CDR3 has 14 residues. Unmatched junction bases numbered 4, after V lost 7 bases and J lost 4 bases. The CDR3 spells CASTTGQGNQPQHF. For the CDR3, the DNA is TGTGCCAGCACCACGGGACAGGGGAATCAGCCCCAGCATTTT.

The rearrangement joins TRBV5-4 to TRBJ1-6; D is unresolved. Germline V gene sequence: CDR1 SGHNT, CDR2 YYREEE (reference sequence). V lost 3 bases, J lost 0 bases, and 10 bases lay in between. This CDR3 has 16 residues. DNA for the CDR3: TGTGCCAGCAGCTACAGCCTGAGCTCCTATAATTCACCCCTCCACTTT. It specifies CASSYSLSSYNSPLHF.

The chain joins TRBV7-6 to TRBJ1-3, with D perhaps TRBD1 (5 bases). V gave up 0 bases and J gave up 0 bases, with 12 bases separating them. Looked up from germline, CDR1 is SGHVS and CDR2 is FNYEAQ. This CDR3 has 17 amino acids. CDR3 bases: TGTGCCAGCAGCTTAGCCCCTCAGGGCCACTCTGGAAACACCATATATTTT. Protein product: CASSLAPQGHSGNTIYF.

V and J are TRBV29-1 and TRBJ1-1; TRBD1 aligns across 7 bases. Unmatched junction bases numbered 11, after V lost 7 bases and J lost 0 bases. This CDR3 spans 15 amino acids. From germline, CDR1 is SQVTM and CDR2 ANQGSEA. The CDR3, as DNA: TGCAGCGCGACAGGGCGGTCCATTATGAACACTGAAGCTTTCTTT. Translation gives CSATGRSIMNTEAFF.

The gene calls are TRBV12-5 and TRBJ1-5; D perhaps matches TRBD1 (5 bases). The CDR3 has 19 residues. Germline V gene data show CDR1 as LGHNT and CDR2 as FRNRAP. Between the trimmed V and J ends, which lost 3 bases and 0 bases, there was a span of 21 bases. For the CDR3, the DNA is TGTGCTAGTGGTTTAGACAGAACTCTTTCGGGCCATAGCAATCAGCCCCAGCATTTT. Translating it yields CASGLDRTLSGHSNQPQHF.

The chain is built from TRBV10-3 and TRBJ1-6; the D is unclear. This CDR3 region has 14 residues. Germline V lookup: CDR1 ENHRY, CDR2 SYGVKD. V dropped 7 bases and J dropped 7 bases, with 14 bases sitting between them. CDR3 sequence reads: CAINNSGTNSPLHF. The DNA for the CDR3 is TGTGCCATCAATAACAGCGGAACCAATTCACCCCTCCACTTT.

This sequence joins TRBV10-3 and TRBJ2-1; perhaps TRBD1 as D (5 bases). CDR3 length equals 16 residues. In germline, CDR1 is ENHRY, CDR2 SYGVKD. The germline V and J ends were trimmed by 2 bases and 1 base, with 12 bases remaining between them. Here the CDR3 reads CAISEPQGSSYNEQFF. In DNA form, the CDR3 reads TGTGCCATCAGTGAGCCGCAGGGATCATCCTACAATGAGCAGTTCTTC.

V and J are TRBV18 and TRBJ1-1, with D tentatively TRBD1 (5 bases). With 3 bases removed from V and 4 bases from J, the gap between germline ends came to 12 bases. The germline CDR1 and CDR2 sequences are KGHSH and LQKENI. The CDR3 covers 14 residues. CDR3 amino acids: CASSPRQLSTEAFF. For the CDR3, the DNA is TGTGCCAGCTCACCGCGACAGCTCTCCACTGAAGCTTTCTTT.

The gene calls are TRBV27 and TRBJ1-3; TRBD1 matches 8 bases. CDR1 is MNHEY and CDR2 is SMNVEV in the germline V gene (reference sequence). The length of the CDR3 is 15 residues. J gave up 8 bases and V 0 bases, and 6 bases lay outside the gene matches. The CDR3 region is CASSLSWARGHTIYF. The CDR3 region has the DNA TGTGCCAGCAGTTTATCGTGGGCCAGGGGGCACACCATATATTTT.

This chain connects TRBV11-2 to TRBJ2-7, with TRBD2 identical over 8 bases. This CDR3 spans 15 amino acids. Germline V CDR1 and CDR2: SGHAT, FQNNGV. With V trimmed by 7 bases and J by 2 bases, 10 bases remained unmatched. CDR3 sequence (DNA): TGTGCCAGCACCCTTAGCGGGATTGGAACCTACGAGCAGTACTTC. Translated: CASTLSGIGTYEQYF. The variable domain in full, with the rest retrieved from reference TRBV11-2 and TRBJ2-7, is EAGVAQSPRYKIIEKRQSVAFWCNPISGHATLYWYQQILGQGPKLLIQFQNNGVVDDSQLPKDRFSAERLKGVDSTLKIQPAKLEDSAVYLCASTLSGIGTYEQYFGPGTRLTVT.

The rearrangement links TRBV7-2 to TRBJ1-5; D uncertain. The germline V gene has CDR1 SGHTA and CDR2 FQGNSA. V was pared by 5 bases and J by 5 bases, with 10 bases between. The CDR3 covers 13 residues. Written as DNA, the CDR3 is TGTGCCAGCAGCACCGAGGGATATCAGCCCCAGCATTTT. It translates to CASSTEGYQPQHF. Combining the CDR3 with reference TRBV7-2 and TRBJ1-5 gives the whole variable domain GAGVSQSPSNKVTEKGKDVELRCDPISGHTALYWYRQSLGQGLEFLIYFQGNSAPDKSGLPSDRFSAERTGGSVSTLTIQRTQQEDSAVYLCASSTEGYQPQHFGDGTRLSIL.

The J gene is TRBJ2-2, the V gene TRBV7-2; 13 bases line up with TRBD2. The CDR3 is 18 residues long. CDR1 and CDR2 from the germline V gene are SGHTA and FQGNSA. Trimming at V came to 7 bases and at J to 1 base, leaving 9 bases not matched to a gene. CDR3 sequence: CASTPGLAGFRNTGELFF. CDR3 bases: TGTGCCAGCACCCCGGGACTAGCGGGATTCCGGAACACCGGGGAGCTGTTTTTT. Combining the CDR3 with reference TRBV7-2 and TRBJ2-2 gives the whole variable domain GAGVSQSPSNKVTEKGKDVELRCDPISGHTALYWYRQSLGQGLEFLIYFQGNSAPDKSGLPSDRFSAERTGGSVSTLTIQRTQQEDSAVYLCASTPGLAGFRNTGELFFGEGSRLTVL.

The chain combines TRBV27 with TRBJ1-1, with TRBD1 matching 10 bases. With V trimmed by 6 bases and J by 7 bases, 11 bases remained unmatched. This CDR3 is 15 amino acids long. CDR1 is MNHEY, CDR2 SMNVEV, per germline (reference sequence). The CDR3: CASRTPGTGVDEAFF. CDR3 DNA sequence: TGTGCCAGCAGAACACCCGGGACAGGGGTCGATGAAGCTTTCTTT.